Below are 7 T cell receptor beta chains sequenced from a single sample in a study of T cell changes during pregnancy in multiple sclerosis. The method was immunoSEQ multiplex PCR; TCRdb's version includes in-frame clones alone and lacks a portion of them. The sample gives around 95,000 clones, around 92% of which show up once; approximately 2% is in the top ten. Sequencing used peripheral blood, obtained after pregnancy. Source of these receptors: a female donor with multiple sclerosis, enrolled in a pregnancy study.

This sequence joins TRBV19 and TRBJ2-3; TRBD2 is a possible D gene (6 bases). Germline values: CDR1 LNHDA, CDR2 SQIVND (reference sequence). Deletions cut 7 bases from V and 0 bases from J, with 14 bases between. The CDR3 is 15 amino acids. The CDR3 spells CASKLTGTSTDTQYF. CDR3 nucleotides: TGTGCCAGTAAGCTGACCGGGACTAGCACAGATACGCAGTATTTT.

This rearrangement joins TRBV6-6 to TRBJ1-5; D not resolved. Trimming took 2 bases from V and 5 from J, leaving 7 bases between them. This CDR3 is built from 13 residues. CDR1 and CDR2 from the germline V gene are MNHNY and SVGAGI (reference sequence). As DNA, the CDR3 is TGTGCCAGCAGTTACGACACCGATCAGCCCCAGCATTTT. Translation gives CASSYDTDQPQHF.

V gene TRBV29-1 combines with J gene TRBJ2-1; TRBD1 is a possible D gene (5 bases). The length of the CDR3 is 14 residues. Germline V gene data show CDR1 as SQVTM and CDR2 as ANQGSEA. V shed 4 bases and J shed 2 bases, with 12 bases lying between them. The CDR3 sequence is CSVAYLRAYNEQFF. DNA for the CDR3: TGCAGCGTTGCGTATCTCAGGGCCTACAATGAGCAGTTCTTC.

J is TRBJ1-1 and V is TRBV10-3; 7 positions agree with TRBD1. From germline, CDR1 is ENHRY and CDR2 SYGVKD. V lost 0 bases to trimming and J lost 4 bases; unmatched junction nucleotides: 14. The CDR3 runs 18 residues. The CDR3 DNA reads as TGTGCCATCAGTGAGTCGATTGTTCCGACAGGGACCGGCACTGAAGCTTTCTTT. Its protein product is CAISESIVPTGTGTEAFF.

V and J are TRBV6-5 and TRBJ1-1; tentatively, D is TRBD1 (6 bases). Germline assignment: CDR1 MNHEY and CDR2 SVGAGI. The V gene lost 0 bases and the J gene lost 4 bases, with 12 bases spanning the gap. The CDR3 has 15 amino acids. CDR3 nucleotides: TGTGCCAGCAGTTACTCGGAAGCAGGGGCCACTGAAGCTTTCTTT. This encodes CASSYSEAGATEAFF.

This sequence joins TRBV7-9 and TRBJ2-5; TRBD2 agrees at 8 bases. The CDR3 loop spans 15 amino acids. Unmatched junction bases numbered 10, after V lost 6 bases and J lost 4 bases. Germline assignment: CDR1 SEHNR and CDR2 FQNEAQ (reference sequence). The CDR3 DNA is TGTGCCAGCAGTCCCCCCGCGGCGGGGGGAGAGACCCAGTACTTC. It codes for CASSPPAAGGETQYF.

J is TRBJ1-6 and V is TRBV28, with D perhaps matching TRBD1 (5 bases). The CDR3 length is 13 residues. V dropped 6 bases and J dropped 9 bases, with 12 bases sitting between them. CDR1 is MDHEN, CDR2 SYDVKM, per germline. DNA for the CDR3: TGTGCCAGCAGAGGGGAGGCCATTTCACCCCTCCACTTT. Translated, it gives CASRGEAISPLHF.